This TCR beta chain was captured in a study of blood T cell repertoires in COVID-19. The wider study: COVID-19 samples collected from the United States, Italy and Spain covered acute and convalescent phases. Sources were T cells, B-cell-depleted T cells, or PBMCs; the material itself was cDNA or gDNA.

Original analysis: Amplification of reference gene primers provided the estimated nucleated cell counts. The method was immunoSEQ multiplex PCR; TCRdb's version includes in-frame clones alone and lacks a portion of them. V and J calls plus clone size are reproduced from that table; the DNA served to infer D and trimming. The table shows 150,000 or so clones, with 88% occurring only once. The CDR3 covers 15 residues. In germline, CDR1 is SNHLY, CDR2 FYNNEI. The ends were cut back, 5 bases at V and 0 bases at J, with 11 bases in the middle. V usage is TRBV2 and J usage is TRBJ2-1; D possibly corresponds to TRBD2 (6 bases). The sequence derives from a woman in her seventies with acute or convalescent COVID-19. Sample: peripheral blood. The CDR3 loop reads CASSLMGGSYNEQFF. CDR3 DNA: TGTGCCAGCAGTCTCATGGGGGGCTCCTACAATGAGCAGTTCTTC.